Listed here are 21 T cell receptor beta chains from one sample, sequenced in a study of beta chain features in type 1 diabetes. Study-wide points: Type 1 diabetes patients had TCRB CDR3s that were shorter (moderately but significantly so) in all four CD4+ subsets.

Expressed TCRB transcripts got sequenced, as all isolated RNA was reverse transcribed. Here immunoSEQ multiplex PCR was the method, and the copy in TCRdb shows in-frame clones only, minus some. The sample carries about 240,000 clones, about 15% recorded once. These receptors lack a known antigen. Sequencing used naive CD4+ T cells from blood. Receptors were obtained from a young man with type 1 diabetes.

The chain is built from TRBV10-3 and TRBJ2-3; D gene uncertain. CDR1 is ENHRY, CDR2 SYGVKD, per germline. This CDR3 has 12 amino acids. V lost 3 bases and J lost 5, with 6 bases in between. The CDR3 reads CAISEIEDTQYF. In DNA form, the CDR3 reads TGTGCCATCAGTGAAATAGAAGATACGCAGTATTTT.

The V gene is TRBV6-5, the J gene TRBJ2-7; the D gene is possibly TRBD1 (5 bases). This CDR3 has 14 amino acids. Germline CDR1 MNHEY, CDR2 SVGAGI. Trimming took 3 bases from V and 2 from J, leaving 11 bases between them. CDR3 DNA: TGTGCCAGCAGTTATGACAGTCCCACCTACGAGCAGTACTTC. Protein sequence: CASSYDSPTYEQYF.

CDR3 in amino acids: CASSVEVASYNEQFF. Written as DNA, the CDR3 is TGTGCCAGCAGCGTAGAAGTAGCGTCCTACAATGAGCAGTTCTTC. The gene calls are TRBV9 and TRBJ2-1; D is perhaps TRBD2 (5 bases). Trimming removed 0 bases at V and 1 base at J, with 8 bases between. This CDR3 is 15 amino acids long. Germline assignment: CDR1 SGDLS and CDR2 YYNGEE.

The gene calls are TRBV4-2 and TRBJ1-2; 8 bases map to TRBD1. The length of the CDR3 is 17 residues. V trimming: 0 bases; J trimming: 0 bases; junction bases outside the gene matches: 6. Germline values: CDR1 LGHNA, CDR2 YNFKEQ. CDR3 protein: CASSQEAEDRANYGYTF. The DNA of the CDR3 is TGTGCCAGCAGCCAAGAGGCCGAGGACAGGGCTAACTATGGCTACACCTTC.

This chain joins TRBV5-4 and TRBJ2-1; 7 positions match TRBD2. The CDR3 runs to 13 residues. Trimming removed 0 bases from V and 9 bases from J; junction bases left unmatched: 3. In germline, CDR1 is SGHNT, CDR2 YYREEE (reference sequence). The CDR3 DNA sequence: TGTGCCAGCAGCTTGGGGGGGGAGGGTGAGCAGTTCTTC. Translation gives CASSLGGEGEQFF.

The V gene is TRBV19, the J gene TRBJ2-7, with 7 bases identical to TRBD2. The germline V gene has CDR1 LNHDA and CDR2 SQIVND (reference sequence). V lost 1 base to trimming and J lost 6 bases; unmatched junction nucleotides: 6. This CDR3 spans 14 amino acids. CDR3 sequence reads: CASSIAASGIEQYF. The CDR3 bases are TGTGCCAGTAGTATAGCGGCTAGCGGCATCGAGCAGTACTTC.

This clone was counted between two and nine times. This sequence joins TRBV15 and TRBJ1-2; D remains ambiguous. Per the germline V gene, CDR1 is LNHNV and CDR2 is YYDKDF (reference sequence). V lost 0 bases and J lost 8, with 16 bases in between. The CDR3 has 15 residues. CDR3 coding DNA: TGTGCCACCAGCAGAGATCCTACCGGGTTCGGGGGCTACACCTTC. Translation: CATSRDPTGFGGYTF.

This clone was detected a few times. The V gene is TRBV6-5, the J gene TRBJ2-2; 8 nucleotides line up with TRBD2. J lost 4 bases, V lost 6 bases, and 4 bases had no gene match. The CDR3 extends over 14 amino acids. Germline V gene data show CDR1 as MNHEY and CDR2 as SVGAGI. The CDR3 region has the DNA TGTGCCAGCAGGAGCGGGAGTAGCACCGGGGAGCTGTTTTTT. Translating it yields CASRSGSSTGELFF.

This clone was seen a few times. V and J are TRBV30 and TRBJ2-7; D remains ambiguous. In germline, CDR1 is GTSNPN, CDR2 SVGIG (reference sequence). CDR3 length: 13 amino acids. Between the trimmed V and J ends, which lost 0 bases and 2 bases, there was a span of 8 bases. The CDR3 DNA reads as TGTGCCTGGAGTGTTAAAGCTACCTACGAGCAGTACTTC. As protein: CAWSVKATYEQYF.

The table lists this clone with a few counts. This chain connects TRBV2 to TRBJ2-2; 7 nucleotides agree with TRBD1. Trimming took 6 bases from V and 1 from J; bases not matched to a gene: 5. The CDR3 is 15 residues long. Germline values: CDR1 SNHLY, CDR2 FYNNEI. The CDR3 sequence: CASRGDRENTGELFF. CDR3 sequence (DNA): TGTGCCAGCAGGGGGGACAGAGAGAACACCGGGGAGCTGTTTTTT.

The sample holds a few counts of this clone. This sequence joins TRBV6-1 and TRBJ1-1; D is uncertain. Trimming left V 2 bases short and J 4 bases short, with 11 bases between. This CDR3 comprises 14 residues. Per germline, CDR1 MNHNS and CDR2 SASEGT. CDR3 in DNA: TGTGCCAGCAGTGAATTAGGTGGCGGCACTGAAGCTTTCTTT. This encodes CASSELGGGTEAFF.

The chain joins TRBV19 to TRBJ2-3; TRBD2 agrees at 10 bases. This CDR3 is 17 amino acids long. In germline, CDR1 is LNHDA, CDR2 SQIVND (reference sequence). After removal of 1 base from V and 6 bases from J, the junction contained 10 bases not matched to a gene. CDR3 coding DNA: TGTGCCAGTAGTATAGCTCGACTAGCGGGCGTAGGCGATACGCAGTATTTT. Translated: CASSIARLAGVGDTQYF. The full variable domain, completed using reference TRBV19 and TRBJ2-3, is DGGITQSPKYLFRKEGQNVTLSCEQNLNHDAMYWYRQDPGQGLRLIYYSQIVNDFQKGDIAEGYSVSREKKESFPLTVTSAQKNPTAFYLCASSIARLAGVGDTQYFGPGTRLTVL.

V usage is TRBV5-1 and J usage is TRBJ1-2; the D gene is possibly TRBD1 (5 bases). V lost 0 bases to trimming and J lost 4 bases, with 13 bases between them. Germline-derived CDR1 and CDR2 are SGHRS and YFSETQ. The CDR3 loop spans 15 amino acids. CDR3 amino acids: CASSLAEGTAYGYTF. The CDR3 DNA follows: TGCGCCAGCAGCTTGGCGGAGGGGACGGCCTATGGCTACACCTTC.

This clone showed up just a few times. This chain joins TRBV5-6 and TRBJ2-7; TRBD1 agrees at 10 bases. The germline V gene has CDR1 SGHDT and CDR2 YYEEEE. The junction had 7 bases not matched to a gene; V was cut back by 4 bases and J by 3 bases. The CDR3 extends over 15 amino acids. The CDR3 bases are TGTGCCAGCAGCGCTCTCCGGACAGGGGGCTACGAGCAGTACTTC. Protein sequence: CASSALRTGGYEQYF. The complete variable domain, with remaining parts taken from reference TRBV5-6 and TRBJ2-7, reads DAGVTQSPTHLIKTRGQQVTLRCSPKSGHDTVSWYQQALGQGPQFIFQYYEEEERQRGNFPDRFSGHQFPNYSSELNVNALLLGDSALYLCASSALRTGGYEQYFGPGTRLTVT.

This clone was seen more than once but under ten times. V gene TRBV30 combines with J gene TRBJ1-4; D may be TRBD1 (5 bases). The CDR3 runs 14 residues. Between the trimmed V and J ends, which lost 2 bases and 6 bases, there was a span of 13 bases. The germline gives CDR1 GTSNPN, CDR2 SVGIG (reference sequence). The CDR3 nucleotides read TGTGCCTGGAGTTTTGGGCAGGGCGATGAAAAACTGTTTTTT. Translating gives CAWSFGQGDEKLFF.

J is TRBJ2-6 and V is TRBV9; 8 positions agree with TRBD1. V was clipped by 2 bases and J by 0 bases; unmatched bases: 10. The CDR3 has 19 residues. The germline V gene encodes CDR1 SGDLS and CDR2 YYNGEE. CDR3 sequence reads: CASSVGQGSVSSGANVLTF. CDR3 nucleotide sequence: TGTGCCAGCAGCGTTGGACAGGGTTCAGTGAGCTCTGGGGCCAACGTCCTGACTTTC.

This clone was observed a few times. V is TRBV10-3 and J is TRBJ1-2; possibly TRBD1 for D (5 bases). The CDR3 has 13 amino acids. The germline gives CDR1 ENHRY, CDR2 SYGVKD. Deletions cut 3 bases from V and 3 bases from J, with 8 bases between. CDR3 loop: CAISDSRDYGYTF. For the CDR3, the DNA is TGTGCCATCAGTGACTCCAGGGACTATGGCTACACCTTC.

This clone has more than one count but fewer than ten. Different DNA sequences within this sample yield the same CDR3. This chain joins TRBV5-6 and TRBJ2-3; D uncertain. CDR3 length equals 12 residues. Germline CDR1 and CDR2: SGHDT and YYEEEE. Trimming shortened V by 1 base and J by 3 bases, and 3 bases separated the two germline ends. The CDR3 here is CASSLSTDTQYF. CDR3 coding DNA: TGTGCCAGCAGCTTGTCAACAGATACGCAGTATTTT.

This chain links TRBV29-1 with TRBJ2-7; 10 bases align to TRBD2. The CDR3 length is 14 residues. Trimming removed 7 bases from V and 4 bases from J; junction bases left unmatched: 10. Germline assignment: CDR1 SQVTM and CDR2 ANQGSEA. CDR3 coding DNA: TGCAGCGCTGGCCCGACTAGCGGGCCTTACGAGCAGTACTTC. Translating gives CSAGPTSGPYEQYF.

This sequence joins TRBV4-1 and TRBJ1-4; no firm D call. The V gene lost 1 base and the J gene lost 8 bases, with 8 bases spanning the gap. The CDR3 is 13 residues long. The germline CDR1 and CDR2 sequences are MGHRA and YSYEKL. CDR3 amino acids: CASSQVPQEKLFF. CDR3 DNA sequence: TGCGCCAGCAGCCAAGTGCCGCAGGAAAAACTGTTTTTT.

There are a few counts of this clone. The genes are TRBV25-1 and TRBJ2-5; TRBD2 matches at 7 bases. The CDR3 spans 15 residues. Per the germline V gene, CDR1 is MGHDK and CDR2 is SYGVNS. Germline trimming cut 5 bases from V and 0 bases from J; bases unmatched to any gene: 6. DNA for the CDR3: TGTGCCAGCAGTAGGGTAGCGGGCAACCAAGAGACCCAGTACTTC. Translation gives CASSRVAGNQETQYF.